The rows below give T cell receptor beta chains drawn from one sample of a study of cytomegalovirus exposure and HLA in healthy donors. Produced via immunoSEQ multiplex PCR; TCRdb's table is partial and in-frame only. The sample includes hundreds of thousands of clones, over 80% of them seen just once. Sequenced material: PBMCs. The receptors originated from a boy younger than 10 in good health and CMV-seronegative. Each CDR3 is given with its conserved first and last residue. The D gene is left open where the match is weak. Some rows mark clone size as missing; the rest say once, few, many or name a class of expanded clone.

>NA|TRBV4-1|TRBJ1-4|16|NA
TGCGCCAGCAGCCAAGATTTGGCAACAACTAATGAAAAACTGTTTTTT
CASSQDLATTNEKLFF
>NA|TRBV30|TRBJ1-2|13|NA
TGTGCCTGGAGTTCGGAGAGGCAAGCGGGCTACACCTTC
CAWSSERQAGYTF
>TRBD1|TRBV25-1|TRBJ2-1|15|NA
TGTGCCAGCAGTCCCGCAGGGGGCGGGTTACGAATGCAGTTCTTC
CASSPAGGGLRMQFF
>TRBD1|TRBV30|TRBJ1-2|11|NA
TGTGCCTGGAGTACAGGGGGTGGCTACACCTTC
CAWSTGGGYTF
>TRBD1|TRBV2|TRBJ1-4|14|few
TGTGCCAGCAGCGAACAGGGGACTAATGAAAAACTGTTTTTT
CASSEQGTNEKLFF
>NA|TRBV30|TRBJ2-7|13|NA
TGTGCCTGGAGTGTTACGCTCTACTACGAGCAGTACTTC
CAWSVTLYYEQYF
>NA|TRBV27|TRBJ1-2|14|once
TGTGCCAGCAGTTTAAAGGGGTTTCACTATGGCTACCCCTTC
CASSLKGFHYGYPF
>NA|TRBV6-5|TRBJ2-7|13|NA
TGTGCCAGCAGTCAGAGGTTCCCCTACGAGCAGTACTTC
CASSQRFPYEQYF
>NA|TRBV5-1|TRBJ2-7|14|NA
TGCGCCAGCAGCTTCACAGGACCGACCTACGAGCAGTACTTC
CASSFTGPTYEQYF
>NA|TRBV7-8|TRBJ1-2|14|NA
TGTGCCAGCAGCTTAGGGTTTGGCAGAGGTGGCTACACCTTC
CASSLGFGRGGYTF
>NA|TRBV5-6|TRBJ2-6|19|NA
TGTGCCAGCAGCCCTGTCGGGCGACAGCATGTGAGGGGGGCCAACGTCCTGACTTTC
CASSPVGRQHVRGANVLTF
>NA|TRBV29-1|TRBJ1-2|10|NA
TGCAGCGTGAAGCAGGGGGGCTACACCTTC
CSVKQGGYTF
>NA|TRBV7-2|TRBJ2-7|14|few
TGTGCCAGCAGCTTAGGGCCAGGACTGTACGAGCAGTACTTC
CASSLGPGLYEQYF
>TRBD1|TRBV7-6|TRBJ1-6|15|NA
TGTGCCAGCAGCCCCTCCACAGGGGGGAATTCACCCCTCCACTTT
CASSPSTGGNSPLHF
>TRBD1|TRBV30|TRBJ1-1|17|NA
TGTGCCTGGACCCGGGGAGGAGACGGGACAGTGAACACTGAAGCTTTCTTT
CAWTRGGDGTVNTEAFF
>TRBD2|TRBV7-9|TRBJ2-1|16|NA
TGTGCCAGCAGCCCCGAGCTAGCGGCCTATATGGGTGAGCAGTTCTTC
CASSPELAAYMGEQFF
>NA|TRBV7-8|TRBJ1-5|17|NA
TGTGCCAGCAGCTTAGTAGAGGTGGCGTATAGCAATCAGCCCCAGCATTTT
CASSLVEVAYSNQPQHF
>TRBD1|TRBV7-9|TRBJ2-7|16|NA
TGTGCCAGCAGCCGGCGAACTACAGGGGCCCCCTACGAGCAGTACTTC
CASSRRTTGAPYEQYF
>NA|TRBV20-1|TRBJ2-5|10|NA
TGCAGTGGGGCTACGGAGACCCAGTACTTC
CSGATETQYF
>NA|TRBV30|TRBJ1-1|13|NA
TGTGCCTGGAGCGCCAATCGGGACACTGAAGCTTTCTTT
CAWSANRDTEAFF
>TRBD1|TRBV6-5|TRBJ1-2|15|NA
TGTGCCAGCGCCACCGGGACAGCAACTAACTATGGCTACACCTTC
CASATGTATNYGYTF
>NA|TRBV29-1|TRBJ1-2|14|NA
TGCAGCGCCAAAGGGGGGGCTCCCCACTATGGCTACACCTTC
CSAKGGAPHYGYTF
>TRBD1|TRBV30|TRBJ1-3|15|NA
TGTGCCTGGAGTGGGGGACAGAGCTCTGGAAACACCATATATTTT
CAWSGGQSSGNTIYF
>NA|TRBV7-2|TRBJ2-7|14|NA
TGTGCCAGCAGCTTCGGGGTTAGCGGCTACGAGCAGTACTTC
CASSFGVSGYEQYF
>NA|TRBV6-5|TRBJ1-2|13|few
TGTGCCAGCAGTTACTTGGGGGCCGGAGGCTACACCTTC
CASSYLGAGGYTF
>NA|TRBV5-1|TRBJ2-5|13|NA
TGCGCCAGCAGCTTGGGGGCGGGGGAGACCCAGTACTTC
CASSLGAGETQYF
>TRBD1|TRBV5-6|TRBJ1-2|17|NA
TGTGCCAGCAGCACAACCCGGGACAGGGGCTACCCCTATGGCTACACCTTC
CASSTTRDRGYPYGYTF
>NA|TRBV7-9|TRBJ1-3|14|NA
TGTGCCAGCACCCCCATTTCCTCTGGAAACACCATATATTTT
CASTPISSGNTIYF
>NA|TRBV30|TRBJ2-7|11|NA
TGTGCCTGGACCAGAGGCGGCGAGCAGTACTTC
CAWTRGGEQYF
>TRBD2|TRBV4-1|TRBJ2-7|16|NA
TGCGCCAGCAGCCATACTCCTAGCGGGAGTTATTACGAGCAGTACTTC
CASSHTPSGSYYEQYF
>NA|TRBV19|TRBJ1-6|14|NA
TGTGCCAGTAGTTTGACTGATGAGGATTCACCCCTCCACTTT
CASSLTDEDSPLHF
>TRBD1|TRBV4-1|TRBJ2-1|17|NA
TGCGCCAGCAGCCTCCCCAAGCCGGGGACAGAAAACAATGAGCAGTTCTTC
CASSLPKPGTENNEQFF
>NA|TRBV6-1|TRBJ2-7|15|NA
TGTGCCAGCAGTGAAGGACAGGCATCCATTTACGAGCAGTACTTC
CASSEGQASIYEQYF
>TRBD1|TRBV7-8|TRBJ1-5|14|NA
TGTGCCAGCAGCACCGGGACAGGGGAACAGCCCCAGCATTTT
CASSTGTGEQPQHF
>NA|TRBV5-6|TRBJ2-7|13|few
TGTGCCAGCAGCCGTAACAGGGTCGGCGAGCAGTACTTC
CASSRNRVGEQYF
>NA|TRBV30|TRBJ2-1|15|NA
TGTGCCTGGAGGAGACGGCGGCAATCCTACAATGAGCAGTTCTTC
CAWRRRRQSYNEQFF
>NA|TRBV27|TRBJ2-7|10|once
TGTGCCAGCAGTCACTACGAGCAGTACTTC
CASSHYEQYF
>TRBD2|TRBV4-2|TRBJ2-2|16|NA
TGTGCCAGCAGCCAAATCGCGGGGGGCCCGTCCGGGGAGCTGTTTTTT
CASSQIAGGPSGELFF
>NA|TRBV19|TRBJ2-5|13|NA
TGTGCCAGTAGTAGCCTCAGCCAAGAGACCCAGTACTTC
CASSSLSQETQYF
>NA|TRBV7-8|TRBJ1-2|12|NA
TGTGCCAGCAGCTTACCAGACTATGGCTACACCTTC
CASSLPDYGYTF